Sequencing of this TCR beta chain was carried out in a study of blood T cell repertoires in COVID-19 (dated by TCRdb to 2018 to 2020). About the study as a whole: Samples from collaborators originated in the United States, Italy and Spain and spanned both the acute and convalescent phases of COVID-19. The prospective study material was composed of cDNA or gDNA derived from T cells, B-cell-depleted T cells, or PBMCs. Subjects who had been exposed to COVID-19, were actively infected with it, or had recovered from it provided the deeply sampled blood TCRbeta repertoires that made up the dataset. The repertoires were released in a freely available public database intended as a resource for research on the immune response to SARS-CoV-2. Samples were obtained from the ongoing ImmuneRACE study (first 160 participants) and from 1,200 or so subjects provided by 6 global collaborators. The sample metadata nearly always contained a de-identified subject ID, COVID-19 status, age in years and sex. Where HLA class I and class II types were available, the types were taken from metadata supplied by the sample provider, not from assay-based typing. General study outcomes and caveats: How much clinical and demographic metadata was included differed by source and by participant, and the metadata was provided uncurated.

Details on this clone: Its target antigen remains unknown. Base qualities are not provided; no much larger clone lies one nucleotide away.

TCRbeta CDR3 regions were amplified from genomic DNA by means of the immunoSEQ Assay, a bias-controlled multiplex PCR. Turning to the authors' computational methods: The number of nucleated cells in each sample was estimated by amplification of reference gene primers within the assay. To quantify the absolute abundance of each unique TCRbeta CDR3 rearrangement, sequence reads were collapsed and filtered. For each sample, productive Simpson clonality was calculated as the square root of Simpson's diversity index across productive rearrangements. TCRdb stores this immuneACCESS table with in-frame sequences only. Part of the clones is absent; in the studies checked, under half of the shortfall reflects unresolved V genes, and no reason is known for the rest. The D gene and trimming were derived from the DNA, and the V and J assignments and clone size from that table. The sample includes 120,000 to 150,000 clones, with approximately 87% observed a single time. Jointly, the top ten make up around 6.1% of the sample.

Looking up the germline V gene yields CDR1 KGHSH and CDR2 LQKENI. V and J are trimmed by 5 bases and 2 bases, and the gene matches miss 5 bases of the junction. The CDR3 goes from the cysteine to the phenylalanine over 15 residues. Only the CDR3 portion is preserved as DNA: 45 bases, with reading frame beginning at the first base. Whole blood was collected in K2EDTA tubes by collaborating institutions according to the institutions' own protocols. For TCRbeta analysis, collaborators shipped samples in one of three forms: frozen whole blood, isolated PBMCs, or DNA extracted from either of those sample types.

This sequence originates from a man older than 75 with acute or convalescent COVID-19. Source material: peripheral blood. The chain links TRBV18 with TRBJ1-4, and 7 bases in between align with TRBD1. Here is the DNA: TGTGCCAGCTCATACAAGGGGGCTACTAATGAAAAACTGTTTTTT. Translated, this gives CASSYKGATNEKLFF. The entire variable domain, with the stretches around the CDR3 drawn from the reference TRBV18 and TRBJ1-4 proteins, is NAGVMQNPRHLVRRRGQEARLRCSPMKGHSHVYWYRQLPEEGLKFMVYLQKENIIDESGMPKERFSAEFPKEGPSILRIQQVVRGDSAAYFCASSYKGATNEKLFFGSGTQLSVL.